Presented here are 14 T cell receptor beta chains from one specimen sequenced in a study of T-cell memory formation after mild COVID-19. TCRdb recomputed calls from the 5' RACE reads with MiXCR, one row per CDR3 protein. The table lists 250,000 to 300,000 distinct CDR3 sequences, roughly 8.2% of them singletons. Material: PBMCs or a T cell subset sorted from them (not recorded which). Receptor source: a man younger than 35 who had mild COVID-19 (a few samples of this study predate the infection). Cell type and time point are not known.

In this sample, this clonotype turned up a few times. The genes are TRBV19 and TRBJ1-6; D is unclear. Germline loops: CDR1 LNHDA, CDR2 SQIVND (reference sequence). Trimming shortened V by 3 bases and J by 7 bases, and 10 bases separated the two germline ends. CDR3 length: 14 residues. The CDR3 nucleotides read TGTGCCAGTAGTATCCGACTCGGGAATTCACCCCTCCACTTT. It codes for CASSIRLGNSPLHF.

Ten or more counts support this clonotype. V gene TRBV5-5 combines with J gene TRBJ2-2; D is unresolved. This CDR3 region has 15 residues. In germline, CDR1 is SGHKS, CDR2 YYEKEE (reference sequence). V gave up 4 bases and J gave up 3 bases, with 13 bases separating them. The CDR3 coding sequence is TGTGCCAGCAGCGTCGGGTGGGTCGACACCGGGGAGCTGTTTTTT. Its protein is CASSVGWVDTGELFF.

This rearrangement joins TRBV28 to TRBJ2-1; 12 bases line up with TRBD1. In germline, CDR1 is MDHEN, CDR2 SYDVKM. This CDR3 contains 15 residues. The V and J ends lost 8 bases and 10 bases, in that order; junction bases with no gene match: 12. Here the CDR3 DNA reads TGTGCCAGCGGCGTTCAGGGACAGGGGGCGGACGAGCAGTTCTTC. Translating gives CASGVQGQGADEQFF. Together with reference TRBV28 and TRBJ2-1, the CDR3 gives the full variable domain: DVKVTQSSRYLVKRTGEKVFLECVQDMDHENMFWYRQDPGLGLRLIYFSYDVKMKEKGDIPEGYSVSREKKERFSLILESASTNQTSMYLCASGVQGQGADEQFFGPGTRLTVL.

This clonotype was seen ten or more times. The rearrangement links TRBV7-2 to TRBJ1-2; 7 nucleotides match TRBD1. V shed 4 bases, J shed 5 bases, and the junction held 10 bases outside the gene matches. Germline V gene lookup returns CDR1 SGHTA and CDR2 FQGNSA. This CDR3 contains 15 residues. This CDR3 is CASSSGGTDPYGYTF. The CDR3 bases are TGTGCCAGCAGCTCAGGCGGGACAGACCCGTATGGCTACACCTTC.

In this sample, this clonotype turned up a few times. The chain couples TRBV7-9 to TRBJ2-7, with a tentative D call TRBD2 (5 bases). The CDR3 totals 14 residues. The germline CDR1 and CDR2 sequences are SEHNR and FQNEAQ (reference sequence). V dropped 4 bases and J dropped 0 bases, with 10 bases sitting between them. CDR3 nucleotides: TGTGCCAGCAGCTCAGGAGCGGCCTCCTACGAGCAGTACTTC. It yields the protein CASSSGAASYEQYF. The complete variable domain, with remaining parts taken from reference TRBV7-9 and TRBJ2-7, reads DTGVSQNPRHKITKRGQNVTFRCDPISEHNRLYWYRQTLGQGPEFLTYFQNEAQLEKSRLLSDRFSAERPKGSFSTLEIQRTEQGDSAMYLCASSSGAASYEQYFGPGTRLTVT.

A few counts support this clonotype. This chain uses TRBV9 with TRBJ1-1; 7 positions match TRBD1. Germline CDR1 SGDLS, CDR2 YYNGEE. This CDR3 comprises 15 residues. V gave up 4 bases and J gave up 3 bases; unmatched junction bases: 9. The CDR3 region has the DNA TGTGCCAGCAGCCCCAGACAGGGACTGGACACTGAAGCTTTCTTT. This encodes CASSPRQGLDTEAFF.

The table lists this clonotype with a few counts. The V and J genes are TRBV7-9 and TRBJ1-2; 8 nucleotides line up with TRBD1. V was pared by 4 bases and J by 8 bases, with 12 bases of the junction left unmatched. CDR3 length: 15 amino acids. The germline CDR1 and CDR2 sequences are SEHNR and FQNEAQ (reference sequence). CDR3: CASSWFQGAMTGYTF. CDR3 sequence (DNA): TGTGCCAGCAGCTGGTTCCAGGGGGCCATGACCGGCTACACCTTC.

The chain couples TRBV12-3 or TRBV12-4 to TRBJ1-5; TRBD1 matches at 9 bases. The junction had 10 bases not matched to a gene; V was cut back by 6 bases and J by 7 bases. This CDR3 has 15 amino acids. CDR3 DNA: TGTGCCAGCAGCCGGGACAGGGCACTGAGGCAGCCCCAGCATTTT. Translation gives CASSRDRALRQPQHF.

This clonotype has only a few counts. The rearrangement uses TRBV29-1 and TRBJ1-1; 8 bases are a match to TRBD1. Unmatched junction bases numbered 7, after V lost 4 bases and J lost 6 bases. The CDR3 has 13 amino acids. Germline CDR1 reads SQVTM; CDR2 reads ANQGSEA. The CDR3 is CSVGARGLAEAFF. In DNA form, the CDR3 reads TGCAGCGTTGGGGCCAGGGGGCTTGCTGAAGCTTTCTTT.

The J gene is TRBJ2-1, the V gene TRBV7-9, with 11 bases lining up with TRBD2. V shed 8 bases, J shed 1 base, and the junction held 10 bases outside the gene matches. CDR1 and CDR2 from the germline V gene are SEHNR and FQNEAQ (reference sequence). The CDR3 has 17 residues. The CDR3, as DNA: TGTGCCAGCGGAGTACTGACTAGCGGGGATTCCTACAATGAGCAGTTCTTC. As protein: CASGVLTSGDSYNEQFF.

The table lists this clonotype with many counts. The chain couples TRBV18 to TRBJ2-7; D possibly corresponds to TRBD2 (7 bases). Trimming took 3 bases from V and 0 from J, leaving 9 bases between them. The length of the CDR3 is 14 residues. The germline V gene has CDR1 KGHSH and CDR2 LQKENI. The CDR3 loop is CASSPGGHSYEQYF. Here the CDR3 DNA reads TGTGCCAGCTCACCCGGGGGGCACTCCTACGAGCAGTACTTC.

Regarding this clonotype: This may be a read error, as it is one base from a much larger clone. The CDR3 is CACFSRGSYGYTF. The CDR3 bases are TGTGCCTGTTTTAGCCGGGGCAGCTATGGCTACACCTTC. The genes are TRBV30 and TRBJ1-2, with a tentative D call TRBD1 (5 bases). Trimming left V 6 bases short and J 4 bases short, with 15 bases between. CDR1 and CDR2 from the germline V gene are GTSNPN and SVGIG (reference sequence). The CDR3 covers 13 residues.

This rearrangement joins TRBV7-8 to TRBJ2-2; the D is unclear. CDR1 is SGHVS and CDR2 is FQNEAQ in the germline V gene. This CDR3 has 15 amino acids. Trimming took off 4 bases at V and 0 bases at J, with 9 bases between the two ends. The CDR3 protein is CASSYGQSNTGELFF. The CDR3 bases are TGTGCCAGCAGCTATGGGCAGTCGAACACCGGGGAGCTGTTTTTT.

This clonotype showed up just a few times. This chain uses TRBV7-2 with TRBJ2-3; D tentatively fits TRBD1 or TRBD2 (5 bases each). The CDR3 loop spans 17 amino acids. Germline V lookup: CDR1 SGHTA, CDR2 FQGNSA. The V end was cut by 6 bases, the J end by 4 bases, with 23 bases between. CDR3 bases: TGTGCCAGCAGATTCAAACCCGGGACGACTATTTCAGATACGCAGTATTTT. Translating gives CASRFKPGTTISDTQYF.